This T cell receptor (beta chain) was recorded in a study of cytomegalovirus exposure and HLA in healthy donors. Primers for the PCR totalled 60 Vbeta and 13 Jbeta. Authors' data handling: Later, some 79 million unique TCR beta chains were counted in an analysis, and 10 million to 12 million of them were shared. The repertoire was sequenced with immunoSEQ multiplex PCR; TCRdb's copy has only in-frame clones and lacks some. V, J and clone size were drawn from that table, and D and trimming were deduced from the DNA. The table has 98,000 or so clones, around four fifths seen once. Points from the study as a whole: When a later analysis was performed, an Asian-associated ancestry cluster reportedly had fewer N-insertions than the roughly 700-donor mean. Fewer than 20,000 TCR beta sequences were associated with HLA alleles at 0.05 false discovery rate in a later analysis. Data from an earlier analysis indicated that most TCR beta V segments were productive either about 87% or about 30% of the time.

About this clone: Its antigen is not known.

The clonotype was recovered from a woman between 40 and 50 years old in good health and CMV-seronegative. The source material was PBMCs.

CDR3: CASSGPEVGQGSPHEQFF. The CDR3 nucleotides are TGTGCCAGCAGCGGACCGGAAGTGGGGCAGGGGTCCCCCCATGAGCAGTTCTTC. V usage is TRBV9 and J usage is TRBJ2-1; D might be TRBD1 (6 bases). The V gene lost 3 bases and the J gene lost 8 bases, with 27 bases spanning the gap. CDR1 SGDLS and CDR2 YYNGEE come from the germline V gene. The CDR3 consists of 18 residues.